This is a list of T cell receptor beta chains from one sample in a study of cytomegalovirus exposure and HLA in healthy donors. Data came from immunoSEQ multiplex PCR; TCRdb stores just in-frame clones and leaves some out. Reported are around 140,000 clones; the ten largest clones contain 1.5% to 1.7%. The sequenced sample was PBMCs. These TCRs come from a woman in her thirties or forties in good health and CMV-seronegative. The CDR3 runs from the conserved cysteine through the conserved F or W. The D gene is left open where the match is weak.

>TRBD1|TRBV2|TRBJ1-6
TGTGCCAGCAGTGATTCAAGGGCAGGGGGAGCACCCCTCCACTTT
CASSDSRAGGAPLHF
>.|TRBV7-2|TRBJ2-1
TGTGCCAGCAGAGCCGACTCTTACAATGAGCAGTTCTTC
CASRADSYNEQFF
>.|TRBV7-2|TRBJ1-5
TGTGCCAGCAGCTTTATCAGAACAGGGTCTGGTAATCAGCCCCAGCATTTT
CASSFIRTGSGNQPQHF
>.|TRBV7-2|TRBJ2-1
TGTGCCAGCAGCCCCCGCACTTTGAGGGGGAATGAGCAGTTCTTC
CASSPRTLRGNEQFF
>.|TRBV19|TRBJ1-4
TGTGCCAGTAGTCTCCCCCGGGGGACTAATGAAAAACTGTTTTTT
CASSLPRGTNEKLFF
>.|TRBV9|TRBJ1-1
TGTGCCAGCAGCGTATTCGGGAACACTGAAGCTTTCTTT
CASSVFGNTEAFF
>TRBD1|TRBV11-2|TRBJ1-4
TGTGCCAGCAGCAGACAGGGGGTGATTAATGAAAAACTGTTTTTT
CASSRQGVINEKLFF
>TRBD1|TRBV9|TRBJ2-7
TGTGCCAGCAGCGTAGATCCTGGAGGTGGACAGGTATCGGGCGAGCAGTACTTC
CASSVDPGGGQVSGEQYF
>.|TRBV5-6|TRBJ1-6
TGTGCCAGCAGCTTCCAGCAGTTTCTCGGAGGCTCCTATAATTCACCCCTCCACTTT
CASSFQQFLGGSYNSPLHF
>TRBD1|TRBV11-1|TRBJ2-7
TGTGCCAGCAGCTCGAGGACAGGGGGCTACGAGCAGTACTTC
CASSSRTGGYEQYF
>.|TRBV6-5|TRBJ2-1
TGTGCCAGCAGTTACGATGAACGTCTCGGGAATGAGCAGTTCTTC
CASSYDERLGNEQFF
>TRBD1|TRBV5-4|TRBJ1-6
TGTGCCAGCAGCTCTAATGAGGGGGCGTATTCACCCCTCCACTTT
CASSSNEGAYSPLHF
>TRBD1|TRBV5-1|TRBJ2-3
TGCGCCAGCAGCCAGGGACAGAGCACAGATACGCAGTATTTT
CASSQGQSTDTQYF
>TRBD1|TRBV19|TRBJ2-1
TGTGCCAGTAGTCTCTCCGGGACAGGGAGGAGTGAGCAGTTCTTC
CASSLSGTGRSEQFF
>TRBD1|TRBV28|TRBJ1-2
TGTGCCAGCAACCCGACAGGGGGCATTTTCAGCTACACCTTC
CASNPTGGIFSYTF
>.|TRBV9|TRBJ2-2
TGTGCCAGCAGCGTAGCTGGCAGGAACACCGGGGAGCTGTTTTTT
CASSVAGRNTGELFF
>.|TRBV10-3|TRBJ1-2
TGTGCCATCAGTGAAAACAGGCCCTATGGCTACACCTTC
CAISENRPYGYTF
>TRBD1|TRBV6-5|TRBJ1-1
TGTGCCAGCATACCCTATTCACAGGGGGCCACTGAAGCTTTCTTT
CASIPYSQGATEAFF
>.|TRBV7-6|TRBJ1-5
TGTGCCAGCAGCTTAGAGGAGGCCAATCAGCCCCAGCATTTT
CASSLEEANQPQHF
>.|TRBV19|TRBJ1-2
TGTGCCAGTAGTCTATGGACCGGCCGGGGTGGCTACACCTTC
CASSLWTGRGGYTF
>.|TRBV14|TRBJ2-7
TGTGCCAGCAGCCGGGATCCGGGGGACGGCACCTACGAGCAGTACTTC
CASSRDPGDGTYEQYF
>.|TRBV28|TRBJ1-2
TGTGCCAGCAGTTCCCCTGTCGGGGGGGACGATGGCTACACCTTC
CASSSPVGGDDGYTF
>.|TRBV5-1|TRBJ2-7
TGCGCCAGCAGCCCCTACCAAGACTTTAGCTCCTACGAGCAGTACTTC
CASSPYQDFSSYEQYF
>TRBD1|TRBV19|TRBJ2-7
TGTGCCAGTAAAAGACAGGGGGCCTACGAGCAGTACTTC
CASKRQGAYEQYF
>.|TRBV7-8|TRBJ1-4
TGTGCCAGCAGCTCAATCAGGGGAGCTTATGAAAAACTGTTTTTT
CASSSIRGAYEKLFF
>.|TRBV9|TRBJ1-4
TGTGCCAGCAGCGTAGGACGGTCCCAACTAGGTGAAAAACTGTTTTTT
CASSVGRSQLGEKLFF
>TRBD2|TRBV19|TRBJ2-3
TGTGCCAGTAGTATAGTGGATTGGGGGGACTACACAGATACGCAGTATTTT
CASSIVDWGDYTDTQYF
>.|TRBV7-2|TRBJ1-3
TGTGCCAGCAGCTTAGGTATAGATGGAAACACCATATATTTT
CASSLGIDGNTIYF
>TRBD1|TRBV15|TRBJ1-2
TGTGCCACCAGCAGATCTACAGGGGGCGATGGCTACACCTTC
CATSRSTGGDGYTF
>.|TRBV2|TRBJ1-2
TGTGCCAGCAGTGGTGGAGTTAACTATGGCTACACCTTC
CASSGGVNYGYTF
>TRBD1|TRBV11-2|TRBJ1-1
TGTGCCAGCAGCTTAGAGGGCTCTGCGGACAGGGGGGCTTTCTTT
CASSLEGSADRGAFF
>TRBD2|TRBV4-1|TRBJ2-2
TGCGCCAGCAGCCCCGGGGGGGCCGGGGTCGGGGAGCTGTTTTTT
CASSPGGAGVGELFF